A single sample gave rise to the 27 T cell receptor beta chains below, sequenced in a study of blood T cells in healthy people across ages. The authors ran a second PCR of 7 to 11 cycles using a sample-barcoded 5' primer and a J-beta primer mix. MiXCR was run by TCRdb on the 5' RACE reads, yielding one entry per CDR3 protein. The data show hundreds of thousands of distinct CDR3 sequences, more than 20% seen once. These sequences were also reported in another study, on T cells of mothers and their children.

Sequences were obtained from blood. Source of these receptors: a boy younger than 18 in good health.

The genes are TRBV5-6 and TRBJ2-1, with 8 bases fitting TRBD1. Trimming took 3 bases from V and 4 from J; bases not matched to a gene: 15. Germline V gene data show CDR1 as SGHDT and CDR2 as YYEEEE. This CDR3 has 18 residues. This chain's CDR3 is CASSSQGARLSMYNEQFF. CDR3 coding DNA: TGTGCCAGCAGCTCGCAGGGGGCCCGACTGTCAATGTACAATGAGCAGTTCTTC.

The chain uses TRBV29-1 and TRBJ1-2; 8 nucleotides line up with TRBD1. The CDR3 covers 13 residues. V lost 6 bases to trimming and J lost 4 bases; unmatched junction nucleotides: 7. Germline V gene sequence: CDR1 SQVTM, CDR2 ANQGSEA. This CDR3 reads CSVVDRGPYGYTF. DNA for the CDR3: TGCAGCGTCGTTGACAGGGGTCCCTATGGCTACACCTTC.

This clonotype was picked up a small number of times. This chain connects TRBV14 to TRBJ2-2; 9 bases agree with TRBD1. CDR1 is SGHDN, CDR2 FVKESK, per germline. CDR3 length equals 18 residues. V shed 4 bases, J shed 1 base, and the junction held 10 bases outside the gene matches. The CDR3 region has the DNA TGTGCCAGCAGCCTAAGACAGGGGGTCCCTCGGAACACCGGGGAGCTGTTTTTT. This encodes CASSLRQGVPRNTGELFF.

The sample holds a few counts of this clonotype. The chain combines TRBV11-2 with TRBJ2-1; 13 positions agree with TRBD2. The CDR3 consists of 19 residues. Germline CDR1 SGHAT, CDR2 FQNNGV. Germline trimming cut 6 bases from V and 4 bases from J; bases unmatched to any gene: 15. CDR3 sequence (DNA): TGTGCCAGCAGACCGCCGTCGACTAGCGGGAGGCACCGTTACAATGAGCAGTTCTTC. Protein: CASRPPSTSGRHRYNEQFF.

This chain connects TRBV20-1 to TRBJ2-5; a weak D match, TRBD1 (6 bases). CDR3 length equals 13 residues. The V end lost 3 bases, the J end lost 1 base, and 9 bases lay between the germline ends. CDR1 and CDR2 from the germline V gene are DFQATT and SNEGSKA (reference sequence). The CDR3 protein is CSASQGPQETQYF. The CDR3 nucleotides are TGCAGTGCTAGCCAGGGGCCCCAAGAGACCCAGTACTTC.

This chain joins TRBV7-6 and TRBJ2-5; 8 bases map to TRBD2. CDR1 SGHVS and CDR2 FNYEAQ come from the germline V gene. Germline trimming cut 6 bases from V and 2 bases from J; bases unmatched to any gene: 11. The CDR3 has 16 amino acids. The CDR3 sequence: CASRQKSGGAQETQYF. In DNA, the CDR3 is TGTGCCAGCAGACAAAAAAGCGGGGGAGCGCAAGAGACCCAGTACTTC.

This chain uses TRBV7-2 with TRBJ2-7; D might be TRBD1 or TRBD2, each matching 6 bases. Deletions cut 5 bases from V and 3 bases from J, with 20 bases between. The CDR3 covers 16 residues. Germline V gene sequence: CDR1 SGHTA, CDR2 FQGNSA. DNA for the CDR3: TGTGCCAGCAGCCACGGCAGAGGGGGGAATGTCTACGAGCAGTACTTC. Its protein product is CASSHGRGGNVYEQYF.

The genes are TRBV9 and TRBJ2-2; TRBD2 aligns across 9 bases. The CDR3 spans 15 residues. V was clipped by 1 base and J by 6 bases; unmatched bases: 4. From germline, CDR1 is SGDLS and CDR2 YYNGEE. CDR3 sequence (DNA): TGTGCCAGCAGCGTATTAGGGACTAGCCCCGGGGAGCTGTTTTTT. Translation gives CASSVLGTSPGELFF.

The table lists this clonotype with a few counts. The chain couples TRBV20-1 to TRBJ1-4, with 12 bases lining up with TRBD1. J gave up 8 bases and V 2 bases, and 12 bases lay outside the gene matches. This CDR3 is 17 amino acids long. Germline V gives CDR1 DFQATT, CDR2 SNEGSKA (reference sequence). The CDR3 nucleotides read TGCAGTGCTAGAAGGGCCGGGACAGGGGGCCCTAGGGAAAAACTGTTTTTT. It specifies CSARRAGTGGPREKLFF.

The chain combines TRBV3-1 with TRBJ1-1; TRBD1 agrees at 7 bases. This CDR3 has 16 residues. The germline V gene has CDR1 LGHDT and CDR2 YNNKEL (reference sequence). Losses at the gene ends were 5 bases for V and 5 bases for J; bases not matched to a gene: 14. CDR3 sequence: CASSGYIQGLRTEAFF. CDR3 DNA: TGTGCCAGCAGCGGATACATACAGGGGCTTAGGACTGAAGCTTTCTTT.

The chain uses TRBV4-2 and TRBJ2-6, with 9 bases fitting TRBD2. Trimming took 5 bases from V and 0 from J; bases not matched to a gene: 14. The CDR3 contains 20 residues. CDR1 is LGHNA and CDR2 is YNFKEQ in the germline V gene. CDR3 bases: TGTGCCAGCAGCACCCTCACCGGGACTAGCTCCTCCTCTGGGGCCAACGTCCTGACTTTC. Protein product: CASSTLTGTSSSSGANVLTF.

At least ten counts were recorded for this clonotype. CDR3 in amino acids: CSGGQGAGETQYF. The DNA of the CDR3 is TGCAGCGGAGGACAGGGGGCAGGAGAGACCCAGTACTTC. The chain has TRBV29-1 and TRBJ2-5, with TRBD1 matching over 11 bases. CDR3 length: 13 amino acids. Germline CDR1 reads SQVTM; CDR2 reads ANQGSEA. Trimming cost V 7 bases and J 4 bases; bases outside gene matches: 5.

This clonotype was observed a handful of times. V gene TRBV21-1 combines with J gene TRBJ2-7; the DNA was not compared with TRBD1, the D call given in the table. TRBV21-1 is noted as a pseudogene. This CDR3 is 15 amino acids long. The CDR3 DNA follows: TGTGCCAGCAGCAATCTTCCGGGGCCCTCCTACGAGCAGTACTTC. The encoded protein is CASSNLPGPSYEQYF.

The V call is TRBV6-6, the J call TRBJ1-2; the match to TRBD1 covers 7 bases. J was trimmed by 8 bases and V by 6 bases; bases with no gene match: 9. Germline CDR1 MNHNY, CDR2 SVGAGI (reference sequence). The CDR3 has 13 residues. CDR3 nucleotides: TGTGCCAGCAGCTACGGGACAGTTGAGGGCTACACCTTC. The encoded protein is CASSYGTVEGYTF.

The rearrangement links TRBV7-2 to TRBJ2-7; 7 nucleotides line up with TRBD1. The germline gives CDR1 SGHTA, CDR2 FQGNSA. The CDR3 consists of 16 residues. Unmatched junction bases numbered 10, after V lost 5 bases and J lost 0 bases. The CDR3, as DNA: TGTGCCAGCAGCCGCCAGGACAGGCCGGTCTCCTACGAGCAGTACTTC. Protein product: CASSRQDRPVSYEQYF.

The chain is built from TRBV20-1 and TRBJ1-1; TRBD1 might be the D (6 bases). The germline CDR1 and CDR2 sequences are DFQATT and SNEGSKA (reference sequence). CDR3 size: 12 residues. This CDR3 reads CSPRAGATEAFF. The DNA of the CDR3 is TGCAGCCCCAGGGCGGGGGCCACTGAAGCTTTCTTT.

This clonotype was seen more than once but under ten times. The chain uses TRBV7-9 and TRBJ2-5; tentatively, D is TRBD1 (6 bases). V gave up 3 bases and J gave up 0 bases, with 11 bases separating them. The CDR3 sequence is 15 residues long. Germline V lookup: CDR1 SEHNR, CDR2 FQNEAQ (reference sequence). CDR3 nucleotides: TGTGCCAGCAGCTTGGGCACAGGGAACCAAGAGACCCAGTACTTC. It codes for CASSLGTGNQETQYF.

The chain carries TRBV12-3 or TRBV12-4 and TRBJ2-1, with D possibly being TRBD2 (5 bases). The length of the CDR3 is 14 residues. The ends were cut back, 5 bases at V and 10 bases at J, with 18 bases in the middle. This CDR3 is CASSPRGLPQEQFF. CDR3 DNA sequence: TGTGCCAGCAGTCCTAGAGGGCTACCACAAGAGCAGTTCTTC.

This clonotype was seen a few times. The chain has TRBV19 and TRBJ2-1; 7 bases match TRBD2. V gave up 0 bases and J gave up 5 bases; unmatched junction bases: 7. The CDR3 loop spans 16 amino acids. In germline, CDR1 is LNHDA, CDR2 SQIVND (reference sequence). The CDR3 DNA reads as TGTGCCAGTAGTATAGATGGCTTGCGGGGGAACAATGAGCAGTTCTTC. Translating it yields CASSIDGLRGNNEQFF.

This clonotype was detected a few times. The rearrangement uses TRBV29-1 and TRBJ1-1, with D unresolved. CDR3 size: 11 residues. Germline values: CDR1 SQVTM, CDR2 ANQGSEA. The germline V and J ends were trimmed by 6 bases and 6 bases, with 11 bases remaining between them. CDR3 residues: CSVESGPEAFF. CDR3 DNA sequence: TGCAGCGTCGAGAGCGGTCCTGAAGCTTTCTTT.

This clonotype was found a few times. The junction and the germline gene differ at one end; a read error may be behind it. The rearrangement joins TRBV6-1 to TRBJ2-6; D gene uncertain. Germline V gene lookup returns CDR1 MNHNS and CDR2 SASEGT. The CDR3 length is 15 residues. CDR3 coding DNA: TGTGCCAGCAGCGAAGCGATTTCTGGGGCCAACGTCCTGACTTTC. Protein product: CASSEAISGANVLTF.

V usage is TRBV7-3 and J usage is TRBJ2-3; 11 bases are a match to TRBD2. Germline CDR1 reads SGHTA; CDR2 reads FQGTGA. Trimming cost V 1 base and J 2 bases; bases outside gene matches: 8. The CDR3 contains 18 residues. This CDR3 reads CASSLMSSSGRNTDTQYF. Written as DNA, the CDR3 is TGTGCCAGCAGCTTAATGTCGTCTAGCGGGAGGAACACAGATACGCAGTATTTT. Supplemented by reference TRBV7-3 and TRBJ2-3, the full variable domain reads GAGVSQTPSNKVTEKGKYVELRCDPISGHTALYWYRQSLGQGPEFLIYFQGTGAADDSGLPNDRFFAVRPEGSVSTLKIQRTERGDSAVYLCASSLMSSSGRNTDTQYFGPGTRLTVL.

The V and J genes are TRBV4-3 and TRBJ2-7; maybe TRBD1 (5 bases). V was pared by 0 bases and J by 3 bases, with 12 bases between. Germline lookup yields CDR1 LGHNA and CDR2 YSLEER. The CDR3 consists of 15 residues. CDR3 sequence (DNA): TGCGCCAGCAGCCAAGATTTGGGGCGGCTCTACGAGCAGTACTTC. It encodes CASSQDLGRLYEQYF.

V gene TRBV7-2 combines with J gene TRBJ2-7; 8 nucleotides line up with TRBD2. Germline loops: CDR1 SGHTA, CDR2 FQGNSA. The V and J ends lost 1 base and 2 bases, in that order; junction bases with no gene match: 4. The CDR3 has 15 residues. CDR3 protein: CTSSLGTSPTYEQYF. CDR3 DNA: TGTACCAGCAGCTTAGGGACTAGCCCGACCTACGAGCAGTACTTC.

V gene TRBV25-1 combines with J gene TRBJ2-2; a weak D match, TRBD1 (5 bases). Looked up from germline, CDR1 is MGHDK and CDR2 is SYGVNS. V was pared by 6 bases and J by 5 bases, with 10 bases between. This CDR3 is built from 13 residues. This CDR3 reads CASSVTATGELFF. The CDR3 nucleotides are TGTGCCAGCAGCGTGACAGCGACCGGGGAGCTGTTTTTT.

This clonotype was detected a few times. This chain joins TRBV2 and TRBJ1-6, with 8 bases that match TRBD1. The CDR3 has 12 residues. V gave up 2 bases and J gave up 16 bases; unmatched junction bases: 4. Germline CDR1 reads SNHLY; CDR2 reads FYNNEI. CDR3 sequence: CASSERQGSLHF. The CDR3 DNA reads TGTGCCAGCAGTGAAAGACAGGGGAGTCTCCACTTT.

The chain recombines TRBV18 with TRBJ2-5; no clear D. The germline V and J ends were trimmed by 2 bases and 5 bases, with 12 bases remaining between them. CDR3 length equals 14 residues. Germline assignment: CDR1 KGHSH and CDR2 LQKENI. CDR3 residues: CASSPNSPGETQYF. The DNA for the CDR3 is TGTGCCAGCTCACCAAACTCGCCGGGCGAGACCCAGTACTTC.